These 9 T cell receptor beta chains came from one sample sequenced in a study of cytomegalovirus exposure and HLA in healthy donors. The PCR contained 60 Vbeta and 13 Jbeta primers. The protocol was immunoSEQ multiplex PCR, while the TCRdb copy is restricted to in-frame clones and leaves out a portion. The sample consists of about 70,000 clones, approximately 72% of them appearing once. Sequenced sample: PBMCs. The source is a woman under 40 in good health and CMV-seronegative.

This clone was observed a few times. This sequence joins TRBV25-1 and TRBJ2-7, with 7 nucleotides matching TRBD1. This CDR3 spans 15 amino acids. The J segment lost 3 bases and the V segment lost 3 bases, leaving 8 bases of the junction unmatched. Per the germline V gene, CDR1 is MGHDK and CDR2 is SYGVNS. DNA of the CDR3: TGTGCCAGCAGTGATCATGGGACAGAGGGCTACGAGCAGTACTTC. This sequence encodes CASSDHGTEGYEQYF.

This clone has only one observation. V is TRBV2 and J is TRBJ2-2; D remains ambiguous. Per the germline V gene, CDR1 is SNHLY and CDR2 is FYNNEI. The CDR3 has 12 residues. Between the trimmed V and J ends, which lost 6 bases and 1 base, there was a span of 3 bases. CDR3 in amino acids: CASSQNTGELFF. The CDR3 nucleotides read TGTGCCAGCAGCCAGAACACCGGGGAGCTGTTTTTT.

The CDR3 sequence: CASSVERNTEAFF. The CDR3 DNA sequence: TGTGCCAGCAGCGTCGAGAGGAACACTGAAGCTTTCTTT. The rearrangement uses TRBV7-3 and TRBJ1-1; D call uncertain. This CDR3 spans 13 amino acids. CDR1 SGHTA and CDR2 FQGTGA come from the germline V gene. Trimming removed 5 bases from V and 1 base from J, with 8 bases in between. The full variable domain, rest sourced from reference TRBV7-3 and TRBJ1-1, is GAGVSQTPSNKVTEKGKYVELRCDPISGHTALYWYRQSLGQGPEFLIYFQGTGAADDSGLPNDRFFAVRPEGSVSTLKIQRTERGDSAVYLCASSVERNTEAFFGQGTRLTVV.

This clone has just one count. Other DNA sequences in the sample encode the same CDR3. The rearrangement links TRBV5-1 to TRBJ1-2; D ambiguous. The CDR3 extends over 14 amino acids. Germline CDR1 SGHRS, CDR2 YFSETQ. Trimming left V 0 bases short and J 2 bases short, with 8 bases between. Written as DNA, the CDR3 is TGCGCCAGCAGCTTGGACAGTCTCAACTATGGCTACACCTTC. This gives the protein CASSLDSLNYGYTF. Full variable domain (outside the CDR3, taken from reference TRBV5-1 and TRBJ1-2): KAGVTQTPRYLIKTRGQQVTLSCSPISGHRSVSWYQQTPGQGLQFLFEYFSETQRNKGNFPGRFSGRQFSNSRSEMNVSTLELGDSALYLCASSLDSLNYGYTFGSGTRLTVV.

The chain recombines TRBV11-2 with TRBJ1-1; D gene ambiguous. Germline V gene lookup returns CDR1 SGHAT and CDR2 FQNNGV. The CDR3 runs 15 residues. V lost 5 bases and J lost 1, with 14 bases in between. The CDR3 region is CASSINLAQNTEAFF. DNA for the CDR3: TGTGCCAGCAGCATAAATCTCGCGCAGAACACTGAAGCTTTCTTT.

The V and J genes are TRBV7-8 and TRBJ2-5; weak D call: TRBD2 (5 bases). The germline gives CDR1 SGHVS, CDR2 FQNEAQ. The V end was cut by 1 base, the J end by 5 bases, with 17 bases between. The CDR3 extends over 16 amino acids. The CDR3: CASSLVGGLGGETQYF. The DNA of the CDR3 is TGTGCCAGCAGCTTAGTGGGCGGGCTAGGTGGGGAGACCCAGTACTTC.

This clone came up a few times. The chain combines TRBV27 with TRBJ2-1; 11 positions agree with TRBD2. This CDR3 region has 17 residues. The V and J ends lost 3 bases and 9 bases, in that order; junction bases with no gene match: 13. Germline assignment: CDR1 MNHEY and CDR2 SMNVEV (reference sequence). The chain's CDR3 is CASSFKEVAGGYSEQFF. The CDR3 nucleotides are TGTGCCAGCAGTTTCAAAGAGGTAGCGGGGGGGTATAGTGAGCAGTTCTTC.

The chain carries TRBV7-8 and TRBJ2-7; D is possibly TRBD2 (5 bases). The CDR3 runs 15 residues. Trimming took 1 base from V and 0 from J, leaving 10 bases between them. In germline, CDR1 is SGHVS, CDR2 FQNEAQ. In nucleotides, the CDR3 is TGTGCCAGCAGCTTAGGTCCGGGGAACTCCTACGAGCAGTACTTC. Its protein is CASSLGPGNSYEQYF.

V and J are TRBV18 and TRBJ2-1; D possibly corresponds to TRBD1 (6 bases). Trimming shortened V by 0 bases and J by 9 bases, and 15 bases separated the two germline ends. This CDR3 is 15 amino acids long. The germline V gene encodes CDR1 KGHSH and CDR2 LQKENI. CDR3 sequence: CASSPPGPSRGEQFF. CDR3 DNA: TGTGCCAGCTCACCACCGGGGCCCAGCAGGGGTGAGCAGTTCTTC.